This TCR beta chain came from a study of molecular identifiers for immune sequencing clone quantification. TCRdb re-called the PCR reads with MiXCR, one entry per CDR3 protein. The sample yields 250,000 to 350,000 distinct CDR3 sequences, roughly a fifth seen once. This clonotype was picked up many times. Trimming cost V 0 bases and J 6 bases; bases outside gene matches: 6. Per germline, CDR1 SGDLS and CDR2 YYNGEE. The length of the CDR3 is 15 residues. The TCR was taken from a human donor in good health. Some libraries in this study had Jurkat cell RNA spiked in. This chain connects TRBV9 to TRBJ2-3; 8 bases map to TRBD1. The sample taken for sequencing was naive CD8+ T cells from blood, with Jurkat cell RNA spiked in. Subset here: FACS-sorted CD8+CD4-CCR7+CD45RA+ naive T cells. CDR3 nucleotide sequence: TGTGCCAGCAGCGTAGGAGGACAGGGTATGGATACGCAGTATTTT. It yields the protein CASSVGGQGMDTQYF.